One T cell receptor beta chain is described in this entry. Cohorts were assigned according to the clinical history that participants reported. These data belong to a study of blood T cell repertoires in COVID-19. V was clipped by 0 bases and J by 6 bases, with 9 bases between them. Germline V gives CDR1 MNHGY, CDR2 SVAAGI. The CDR3 covers 15 residues. Per the original methods: Reference gene primer amplification gave estimated nucleated cell counts. Repertoires were generated with immunoSEQ multiplex PCR, while TCRdb's copy carries only in-frame clones and drops some. The DNA was the basis for D and trimming; V, J and clone size are from that table. The sample lists about 18,000 clones, 88% seen once, with roughly 5.3% in the top ten.

Sequenced: PBMCs or T cells enriched from blood (not recorded which). The clonotype originates from a woman younger than 45 who had recovered from COVID-19. The chain joins TRBV6-9 to TRBJ1-6; D not certain. DNA of the CDR3: TGTGCCAGCAGTTATTCGGAGGGCCTTAATTCACCCCTCCACTTT. It is translated as CASSYSEGLNSPLHF.